This T cell receptor (beta chain) derives from a study of radiotherapy plus CTLA-4 blockade in lung cancer. Study outcomes and limitations: Reports state that early shifts in blood T cell clones, with interferon-beta, best predicted response.

Turning to this clone: Its antigen is unknown.

The ends lost 3 bases at V and 3 bases at J; junction bases unmatched: 9. Germline loops: CDR1 SGHTA, CDR2 FQGNSA. The CDR3 spans 17 residues. Using immunoSEQ multiplex PCR, the repertoire was profiled, and TCRdb retains in-frame clones only, with some absent. The sample consists of about 50,000 clones, roughly 86% of them appearing once. The sample consisted of peripheral blood, taken from a patient treated with radiotherapy plus ipilimumab. This clonotype was obtained from a human donor with non-small cell lung cancer whose response to radiotherapy plus ipilimumab could not be evaluated. This chain uses TRBV7-2 with TRBJ2-2, with 8 bases matching TRBD1. The CDR3 region is CASSFLSTGVDTGELFF. CDR3 bases: TGTGCCAGCAGCTTTTTGTCGACAGGGGTTGACACCGGGGAGCTGTTTTTT.